This TCR beta chain was documented in a study of blood T cell repertoires in COVID-19. Clones were sequenced by immunoSEQ multiplex PCR, and TCRdb holds only the in-frame ones, with some missing. The table lists some 220,000 clones, just under 85% of them singletons. CDR1 and CDR2 (germline): PRHDT, FYEKMQ (reference sequence). Trimming shortened V by 6 bases and J by 0 bases, and 5 bases separated the two germline ends. This CDR3 contains 13 residues. The sample consisted of peripheral blood. The chain combines TRBV13 with TRBJ1-4; D is unclear. The clonotype comes from a man aged 45 to 65 with acute or convalescent COVID-19. The CDR3 is CASRTATNEKLFF. The CDR3 bases are TGTGCCAGCAGAACAGCAACTAATGAAAAACTGTTTTTT.